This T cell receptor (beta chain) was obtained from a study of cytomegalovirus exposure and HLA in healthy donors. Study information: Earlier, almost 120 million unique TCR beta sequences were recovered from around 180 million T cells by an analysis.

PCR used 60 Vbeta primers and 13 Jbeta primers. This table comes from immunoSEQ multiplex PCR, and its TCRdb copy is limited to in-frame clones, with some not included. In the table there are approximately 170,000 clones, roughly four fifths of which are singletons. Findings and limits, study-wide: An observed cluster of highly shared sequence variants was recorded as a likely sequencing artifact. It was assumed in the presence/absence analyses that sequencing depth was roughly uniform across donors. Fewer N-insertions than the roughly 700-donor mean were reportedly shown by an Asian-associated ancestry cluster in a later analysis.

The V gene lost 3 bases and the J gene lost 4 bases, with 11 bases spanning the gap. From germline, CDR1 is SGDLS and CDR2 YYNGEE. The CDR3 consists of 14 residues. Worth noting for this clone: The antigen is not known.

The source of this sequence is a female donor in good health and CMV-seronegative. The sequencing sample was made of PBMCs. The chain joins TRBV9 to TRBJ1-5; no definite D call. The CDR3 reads CASSAALENQPQHF. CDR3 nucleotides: TGTGCCAGCAGCGCGGCCTTGGAGAATCAGCCCCAGCATTTT.